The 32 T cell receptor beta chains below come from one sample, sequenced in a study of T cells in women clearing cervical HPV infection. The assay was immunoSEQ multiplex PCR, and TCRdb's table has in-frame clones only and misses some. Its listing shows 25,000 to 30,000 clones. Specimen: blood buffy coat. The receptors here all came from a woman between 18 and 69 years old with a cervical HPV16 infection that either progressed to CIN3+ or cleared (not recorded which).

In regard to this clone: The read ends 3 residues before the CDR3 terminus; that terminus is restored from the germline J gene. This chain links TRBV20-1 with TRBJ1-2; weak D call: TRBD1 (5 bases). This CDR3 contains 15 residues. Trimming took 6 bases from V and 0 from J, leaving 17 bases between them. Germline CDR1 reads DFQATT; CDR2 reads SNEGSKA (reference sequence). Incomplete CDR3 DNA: TGCAGTGCCCTCCCCAGGGAGCGGGCTAACTATGGC. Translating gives CSALPRERANYG. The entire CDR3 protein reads CSALPRERANYGYTF.

The CDR3 here is CASSLSWTGSYGYTF. CDR3 DNA, as far as it was read: TGTGCCAGCAGCTTGTCGTGGACAGGGAGCTATGGC. This rearrangement joins TRBV5-5 to TRBJ1-2; 8 positions match TRBD1. The read is 3 residues too short to cover the CDR3 end, so that end is filled in from the germline J gene. CDR1 is SGHKS, CDR2 YYEKEE, per germline (reference sequence). Trimming removed 1 base from V and 4 bases from J; junction bases left unmatched: 6. This CDR3 is 15 amino acids long.

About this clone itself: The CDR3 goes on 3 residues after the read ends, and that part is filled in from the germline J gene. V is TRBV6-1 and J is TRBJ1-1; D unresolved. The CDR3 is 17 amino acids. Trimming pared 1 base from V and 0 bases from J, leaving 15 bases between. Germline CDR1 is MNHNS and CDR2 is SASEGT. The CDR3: CASSEGRTVHMNTEAFF. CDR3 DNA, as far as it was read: TGTGCCAGCAGTGAAGGGCGGACTGTACACATGAACACTGAA.

The CDR3 sequence: CSAKNPKTYTEAFF. CDR3 DNA, as far as it was read: TGCAGTGCTAAAAACCCGAAGACATACACTGAA. V usage is TRBV20-1 and J usage is TRBJ1-1; D is undetermined. The missing CDR3 end, 3 residues past where the read stops, is filled in from the germline J gene. From germline, CDR1 is DFQATT and CDR2 SNEGSKA (reference sequence). V was shortened by 4 bases and J by 3 bases, with 15 bases between the two germline ends. CDR3 length: 14 amino acids.

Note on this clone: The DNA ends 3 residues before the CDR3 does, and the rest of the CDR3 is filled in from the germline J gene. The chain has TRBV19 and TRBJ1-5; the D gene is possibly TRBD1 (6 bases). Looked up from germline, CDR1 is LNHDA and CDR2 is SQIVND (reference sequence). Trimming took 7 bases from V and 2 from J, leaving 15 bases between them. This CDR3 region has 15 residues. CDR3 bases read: TGTGCCAGTATCGCACAGGGACGGGGCAATCAGCCC. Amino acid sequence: CASIAQGRGNQP. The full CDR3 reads CASIAQGRGNQPQHF.

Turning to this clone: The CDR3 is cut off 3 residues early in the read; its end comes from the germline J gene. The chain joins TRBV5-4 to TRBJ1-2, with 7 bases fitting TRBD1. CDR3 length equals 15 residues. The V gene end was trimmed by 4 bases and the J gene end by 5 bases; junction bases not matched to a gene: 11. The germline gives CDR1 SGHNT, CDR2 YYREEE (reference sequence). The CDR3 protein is CASSTSGGTEYGYTF. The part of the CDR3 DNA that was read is TGTGCCAGCAGCACATCAGGGGGGACAGAATATGGC.

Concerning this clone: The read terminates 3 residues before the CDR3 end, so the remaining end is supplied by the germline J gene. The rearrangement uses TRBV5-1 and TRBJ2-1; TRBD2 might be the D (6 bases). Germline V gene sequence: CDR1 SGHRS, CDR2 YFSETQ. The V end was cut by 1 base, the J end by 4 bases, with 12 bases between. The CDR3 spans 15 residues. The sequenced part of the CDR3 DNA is TGCGCCAGCAGCTTGACTAGCACCCCTTACAATGAG. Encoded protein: CASSLTSTPYNE. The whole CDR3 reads CASSLTSTPYNEQFF.

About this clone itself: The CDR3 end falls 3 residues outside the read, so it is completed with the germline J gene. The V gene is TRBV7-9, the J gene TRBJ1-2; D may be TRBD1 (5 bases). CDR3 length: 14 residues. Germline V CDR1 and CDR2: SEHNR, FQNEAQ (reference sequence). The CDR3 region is CASSLGPRGVDYTF. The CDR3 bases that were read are TGTGCCAGCAGTCTGGGGCCCCGCGGGGTCGAC.

The CDR3 bases that were read are TGTGCCAGCAGCTTAGCCCTCTATAGCAATCAGCCC. Translation: CASSLALYSNQP. The whole CDR3 sequence is CASSLALYSNQPQHF. The V and J genes are TRBV7-2 and TRBJ1-5; D gene unclear. The read falls 3 residues short of the CDR3 end, and the missing part is taken from the germline J gene. Germline CDR1 SGHTA, CDR2 FQGNSA. V was pared by 0 bases and J by 0 bases, with 6 bases between. This CDR3 is 15 amino acids long.

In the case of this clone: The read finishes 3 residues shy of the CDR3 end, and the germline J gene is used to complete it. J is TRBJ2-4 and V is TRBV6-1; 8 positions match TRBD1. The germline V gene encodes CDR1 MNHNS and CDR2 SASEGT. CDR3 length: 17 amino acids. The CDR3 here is CASSEVHWTGLNYGQYF. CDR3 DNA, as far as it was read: TGTGCCAGCAGTGAAGTCCACTGGACAGGGCTTAACTATGGT.

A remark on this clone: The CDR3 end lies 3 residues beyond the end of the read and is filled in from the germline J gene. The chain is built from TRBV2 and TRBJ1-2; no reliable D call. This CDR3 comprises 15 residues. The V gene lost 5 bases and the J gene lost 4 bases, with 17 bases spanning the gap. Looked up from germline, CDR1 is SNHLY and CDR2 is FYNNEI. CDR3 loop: CASSLKSVGSYGYTF. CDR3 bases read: TGTGCCAGCAGTCTGAAAAGTGTTGGCAGCTATGGC.

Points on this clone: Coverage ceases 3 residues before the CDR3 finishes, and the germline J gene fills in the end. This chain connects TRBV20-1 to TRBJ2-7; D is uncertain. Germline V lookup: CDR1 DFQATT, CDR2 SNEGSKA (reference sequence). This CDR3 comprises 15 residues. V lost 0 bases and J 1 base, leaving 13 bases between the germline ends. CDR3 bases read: TGCAGTGCTAGAGATCGGCAGGCCATTTCCTACGAG. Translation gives CSARDRQAISYE. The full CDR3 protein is CSARDRQAISYEQYF.

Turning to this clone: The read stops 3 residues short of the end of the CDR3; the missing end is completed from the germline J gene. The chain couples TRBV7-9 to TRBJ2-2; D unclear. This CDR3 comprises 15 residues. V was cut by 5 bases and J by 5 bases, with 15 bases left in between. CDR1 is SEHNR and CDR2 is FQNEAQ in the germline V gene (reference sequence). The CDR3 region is CASSPPVSETGELFF. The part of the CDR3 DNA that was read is TGTGCCAGCAGCCCACCCGTCTCAGAAACCGGGGAG.

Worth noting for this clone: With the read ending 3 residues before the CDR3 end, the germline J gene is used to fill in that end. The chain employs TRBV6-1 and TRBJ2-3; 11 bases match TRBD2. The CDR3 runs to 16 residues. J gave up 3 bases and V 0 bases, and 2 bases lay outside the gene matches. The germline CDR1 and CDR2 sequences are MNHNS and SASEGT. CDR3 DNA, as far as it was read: TGTGCCAGCAGTGAAGCCCTAGCGGGAGGTACAGATACG. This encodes CASSEALAGGTDT. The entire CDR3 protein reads CASSEALAGGTDTQYF.

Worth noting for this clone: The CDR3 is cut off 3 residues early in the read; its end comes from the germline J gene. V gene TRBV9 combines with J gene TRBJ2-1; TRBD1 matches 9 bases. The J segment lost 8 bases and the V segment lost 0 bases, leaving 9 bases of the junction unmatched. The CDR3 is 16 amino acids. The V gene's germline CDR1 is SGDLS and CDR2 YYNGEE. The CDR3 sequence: CASSVELQGARYEQFF. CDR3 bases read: TGTGCCAGCAGCGTAGAACTACAGGGGGCCCGGTATGAG.

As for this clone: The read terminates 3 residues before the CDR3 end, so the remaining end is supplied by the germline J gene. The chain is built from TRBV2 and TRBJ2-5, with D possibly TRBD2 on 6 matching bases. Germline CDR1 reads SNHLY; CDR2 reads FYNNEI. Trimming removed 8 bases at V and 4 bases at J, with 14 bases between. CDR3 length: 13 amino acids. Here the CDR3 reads CASGRDGGETQYF. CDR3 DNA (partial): TGTGCCAGCGGCAGGGACGGGGGAGAGACC.

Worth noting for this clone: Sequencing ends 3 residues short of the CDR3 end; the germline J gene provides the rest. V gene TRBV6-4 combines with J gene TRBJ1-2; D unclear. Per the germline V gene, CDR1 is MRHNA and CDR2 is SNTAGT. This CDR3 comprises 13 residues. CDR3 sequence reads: CASNTAGPRGYTF. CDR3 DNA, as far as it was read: TGTGCCAGCAATACAGCGGGTCCTCGGGGC.

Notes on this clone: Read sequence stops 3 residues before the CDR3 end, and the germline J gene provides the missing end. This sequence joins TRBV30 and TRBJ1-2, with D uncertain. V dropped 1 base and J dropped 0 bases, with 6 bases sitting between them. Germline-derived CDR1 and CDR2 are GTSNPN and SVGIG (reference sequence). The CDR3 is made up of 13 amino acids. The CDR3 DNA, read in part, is TGTGCCTGGAGTGCTCTACCTAACTATGGC. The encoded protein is CAWSALPNYG. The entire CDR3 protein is CAWSALPNYGYTF.

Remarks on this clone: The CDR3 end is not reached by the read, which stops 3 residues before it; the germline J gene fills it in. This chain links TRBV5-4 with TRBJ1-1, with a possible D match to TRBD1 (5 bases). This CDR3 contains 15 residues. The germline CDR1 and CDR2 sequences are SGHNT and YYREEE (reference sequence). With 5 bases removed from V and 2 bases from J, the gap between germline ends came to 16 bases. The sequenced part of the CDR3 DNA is TGTGCCAGCAGTCCCCGACCCGACAGTAACACTGAA. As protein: CASSPRPDSNTE. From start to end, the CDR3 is CASSPRPDSNTEAFF.

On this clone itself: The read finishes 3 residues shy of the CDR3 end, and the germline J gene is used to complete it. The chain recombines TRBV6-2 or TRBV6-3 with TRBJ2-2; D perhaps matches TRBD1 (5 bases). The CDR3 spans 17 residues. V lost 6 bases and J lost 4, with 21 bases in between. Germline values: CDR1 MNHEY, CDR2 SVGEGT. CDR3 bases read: TGTGCCAGCAGCCTATTAGGATTTGGGGCGAGCACCGGGGAG. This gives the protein CASSLLGFGASTGE. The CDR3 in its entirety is CASSLLGFGASTGELFF.

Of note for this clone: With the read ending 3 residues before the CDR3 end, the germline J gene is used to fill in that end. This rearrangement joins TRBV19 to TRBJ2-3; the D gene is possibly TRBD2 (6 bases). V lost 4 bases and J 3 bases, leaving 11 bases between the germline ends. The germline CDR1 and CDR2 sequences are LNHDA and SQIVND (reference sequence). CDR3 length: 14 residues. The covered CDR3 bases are TGTGCCAGTAGTAGCCCGACTAGGACAGATACG. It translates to CASSSPTRTDT. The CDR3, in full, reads CASSSPTRTDTQYF.

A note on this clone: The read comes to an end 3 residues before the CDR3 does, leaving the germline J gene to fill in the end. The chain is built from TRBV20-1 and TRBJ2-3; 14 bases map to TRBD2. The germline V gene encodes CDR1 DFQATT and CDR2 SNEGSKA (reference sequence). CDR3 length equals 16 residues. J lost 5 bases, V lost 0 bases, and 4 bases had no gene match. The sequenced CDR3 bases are TGCAGTGCTAGAGATCCAGGACTAGCGGGGGGAGATACG. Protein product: CSARDPGLAGGDT. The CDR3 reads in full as CSARDPGLAGGDTQYF.

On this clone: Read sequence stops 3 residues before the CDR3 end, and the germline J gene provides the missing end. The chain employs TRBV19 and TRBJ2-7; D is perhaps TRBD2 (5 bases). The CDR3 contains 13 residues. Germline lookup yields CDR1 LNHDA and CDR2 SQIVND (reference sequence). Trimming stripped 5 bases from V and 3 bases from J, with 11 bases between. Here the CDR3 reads CASSPAGDYEQYF. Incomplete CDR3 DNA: TGTGCCAGTAGTCCCGCGGGTGACTACGAG. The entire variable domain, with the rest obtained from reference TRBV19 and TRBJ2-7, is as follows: DGGITQSPKYLFRKEGQNVTLSCEQNLNHDAMYWYRQDPGQGLRLIYYSQIVNDFQKGDIAEGYSVSREKKESFPLTVTSAQKNPTAFYLCASSPAGDYEQYFGPGTRLTVT.

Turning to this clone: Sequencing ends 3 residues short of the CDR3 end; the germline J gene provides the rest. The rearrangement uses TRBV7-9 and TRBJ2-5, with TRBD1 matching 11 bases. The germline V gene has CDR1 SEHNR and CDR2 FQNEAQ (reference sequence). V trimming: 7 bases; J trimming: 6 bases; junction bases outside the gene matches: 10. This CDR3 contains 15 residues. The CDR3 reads CASTEGQGARKTQYF. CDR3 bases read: TGTGCCAGCACCGAAGGACAGGGGGCGCGAAAGACC.

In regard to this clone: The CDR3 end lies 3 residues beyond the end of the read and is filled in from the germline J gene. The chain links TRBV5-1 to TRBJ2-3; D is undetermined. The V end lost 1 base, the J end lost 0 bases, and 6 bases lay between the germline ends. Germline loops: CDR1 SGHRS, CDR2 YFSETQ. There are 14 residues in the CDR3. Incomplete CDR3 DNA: TGCGCCAGCAGCTTGACTGCTAGCACAGATACG. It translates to CASSLTASTDT. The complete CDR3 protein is CASSLTASTDTQYF.

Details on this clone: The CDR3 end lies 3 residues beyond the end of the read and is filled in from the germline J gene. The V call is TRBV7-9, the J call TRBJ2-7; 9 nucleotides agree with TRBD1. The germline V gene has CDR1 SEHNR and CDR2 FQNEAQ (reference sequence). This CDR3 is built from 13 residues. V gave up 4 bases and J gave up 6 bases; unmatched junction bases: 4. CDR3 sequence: CASSSTGGGEQYF. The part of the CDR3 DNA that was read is TGTGCCAGCAGCTCCACAGGGGGCGGCGAG. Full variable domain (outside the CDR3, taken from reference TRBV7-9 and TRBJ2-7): DTGVSQNPRHKITKRGQNVTFRCDPISEHNRLYWYRQTLGQGPEFLTYFQNEAQLEKSRLLSDRFSAERPKGSFSTLEIQRTEQGDSAMYLCASSSTGGGEQYFGPGTRLTVT.

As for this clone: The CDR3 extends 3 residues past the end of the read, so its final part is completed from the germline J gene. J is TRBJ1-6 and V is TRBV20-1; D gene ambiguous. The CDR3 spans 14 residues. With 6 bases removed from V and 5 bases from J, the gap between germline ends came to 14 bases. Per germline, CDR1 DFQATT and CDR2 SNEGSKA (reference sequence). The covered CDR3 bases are TGCAGTGCCGCAGGTACCTTGGATAATTCACCC. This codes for CSAAGTLDNSP. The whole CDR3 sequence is CSAAGTLDNSPLHF.

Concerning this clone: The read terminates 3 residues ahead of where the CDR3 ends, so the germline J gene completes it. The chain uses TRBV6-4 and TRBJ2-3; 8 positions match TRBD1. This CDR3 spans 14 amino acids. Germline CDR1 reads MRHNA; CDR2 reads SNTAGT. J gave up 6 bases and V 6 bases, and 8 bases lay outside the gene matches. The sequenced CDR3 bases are TGTGCCAGCAGAGAAAAGACAGGGGCCGATACG. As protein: CASREKTGADT. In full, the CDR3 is CASREKTGADTQYF.

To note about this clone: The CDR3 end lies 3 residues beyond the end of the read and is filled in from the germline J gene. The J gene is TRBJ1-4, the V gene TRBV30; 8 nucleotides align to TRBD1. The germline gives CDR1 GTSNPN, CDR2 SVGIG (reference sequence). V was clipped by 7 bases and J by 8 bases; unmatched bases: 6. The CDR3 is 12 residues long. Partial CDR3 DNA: TGTGCCTTCAGGGGGCCTAGCGAAAAA. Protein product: CAFRGPSEK. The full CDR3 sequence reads CAFRGPSEKLFF.

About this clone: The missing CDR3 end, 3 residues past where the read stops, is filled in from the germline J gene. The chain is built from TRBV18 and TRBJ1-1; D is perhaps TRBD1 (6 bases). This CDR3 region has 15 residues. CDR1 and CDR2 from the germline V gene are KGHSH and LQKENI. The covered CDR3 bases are TGTGCCAGCTCACACGCGCGGCAGGGGTCGGAGGAA. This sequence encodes CASSHARQGSEE. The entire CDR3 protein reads CASSHARQGSEEAFF.

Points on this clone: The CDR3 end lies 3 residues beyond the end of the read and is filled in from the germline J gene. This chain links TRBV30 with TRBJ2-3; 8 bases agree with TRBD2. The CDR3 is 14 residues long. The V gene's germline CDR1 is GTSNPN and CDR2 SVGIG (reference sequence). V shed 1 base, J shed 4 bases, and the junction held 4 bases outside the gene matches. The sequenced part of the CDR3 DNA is TGTGCCTGGAGTGGGGCGGGAGGTTCAGATACG. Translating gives CAWSGAGGSDT. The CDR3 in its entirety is CAWSGAGGSDTQYF. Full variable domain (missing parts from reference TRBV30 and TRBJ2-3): SQTIHQWPATLVQPVGSPLSLECTVEGTSNPNLYWYRQAAGRGLQLLFYSVGIGQISSEVPQNLSASRPQDRQFILSSKKLLLSDSGFYLCAWSGAGGSDTQYFGPGTRLTVL.

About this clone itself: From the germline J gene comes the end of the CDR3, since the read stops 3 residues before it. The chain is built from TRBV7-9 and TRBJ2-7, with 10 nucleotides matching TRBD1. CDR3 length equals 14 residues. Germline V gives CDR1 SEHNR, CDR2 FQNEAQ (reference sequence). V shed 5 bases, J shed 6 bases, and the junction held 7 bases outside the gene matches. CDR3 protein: CASSPGTGVSEQYF. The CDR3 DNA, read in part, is TGTGCCAGCAGCCCCGGGACAGGGGTAAGCGAG.